This T cell receptor (beta chain) was observed in a study of circulating and synovial CD4+ cells in juvenile arthritis. General study results and limits: CPL and bulk CD4 samples differed at least tenfold in T cell genomes.

Assay: immunoSEQ multiplex PCR; the TCRdb copy retains only in-frame clones and omits some. The table has about 2,000 clones, roughly nine tenths seen once. Germline-derived CDR1 and CDR2 are SGHVS and FNYEAQ. Trimming took off 0 bases at V and 5 bases at J, with 16 bases between the two ends. The CDR3 spans 16 residues. As for this clone: What it recognizes is unknown.

The sequenced sample consisted of HLA-DR+ CD4+ T cells from blood. The subset denotes: circulating pathogenic-like lymphocytes, sorted as HLA-DR+CD14-CD3+CD4+CD25low/- blood T cells. This clonotype was sampled from a human donor with juvenile idiopathic arthritis. The chain uses TRBV7-6 and TRBJ1-2, with D perhaps matching TRBD1 (5 bases). Written as DNA, the CDR3 is TGTGCCAGCAGCTTAGCGTCGGGGGAAGATGGGTATGGCTACACCTTC. The encoded protein is CASSLASGEDGYGYTF.